The rows below give T cell receptor beta chains drawn from one sample of a study of shared clonotypes between healthy human individuals. Assay: immunoSEQ multiplex PCR; the TCRdb copy retains only in-frame clones and omits some. The table includes roughly 1,500,000 clones, 95% to 99% detected once. The sample consisted of naive CD4+ T cells sorted from blood. Receptor source: a young man in good health. The CDR3 runs from the conserved cysteine through the conserved F or W. A D gene is named only where the DNA matches it firmly. Where a row states a size, it is once, few, many or the class of an expanded clone; other rows omit it.

D	J	V	size	DNA	CDR3
TRBD1	TRBJ1-2	TRBV27	once	TGTGCCAGCAGTTTTTCCGACAGGGGTAACTATGGCTACACCTTC	CASSFSDRGNYGYTF
TRBD1	TRBJ1-4	TRBV5-1	NA	TGCGCCAGCAGCTTGGCCCCGACAGGGACTAATGAAAAACTGTTTTTT	CASSLAPTGTNEKLFF
TRBD2	TRBJ2-7	TRBV5-5	NA	TGTGCCAGCAGACGACTAGCGGGAGCCTCTGACTTCTACGAGCAGTACTTC	CASRRLAGASDFYEQYF
NA	TRBJ2-1	TRBV5-1	NA	TGCGCCAGCAGCCGTACGGGACGAGGCAATGAGCAGTTCTTC	CASSRTGRGNEQFF
NA	TRBJ2-5	TRBV5-1	NA	TGCGCCAGCAGCTTGGTAGGGGACCCAGAGACCCAGTACTTC	CASSLVGDPETQYF
TRBD2	TRBJ2-7	TRBV18	NA	TGTGCCAGCTCACGACTAGCGGTCGAAGCCTACGAGCAGTACTTC	CASSRLAVEAYEQYF
NA	TRBJ2-3	TRBV18	NA	TGTGCCAGCTCACCGGAGGCGGCAGATACGCAGTATTTT	CASSPEAADTQYF
NA	TRBJ2-2	TRBV7-9	once	TGTGCCAGCAGACTAGGACGGATAGAAGACACCGGGGAGCTGTTTTTT	CASRLGRIEDTGELFF
TRBD2	TRBJ2-7	TRBV18	NA	TGTGCCAGCTCACCGGAGCGGGACTACGAGCAGTACTTC	CASSPERDYEQYF
NA	TRBJ2-5	TRBV9	NA	TGTGCCAGCAGCGTAGGTAGCGGACAAGAGACCCAGTACTTC	CASSVGSGQETQYF
NA	TRBJ1-5	TRBV18	NA	TGTGCCAGCTCACTAGGGCATGGGAACGGCAATCAGCCCCAGCATTTT	CASSLGHGNGNQPQHF
TRBD1	TRBJ2-7	TRBV7-8	NA	TGTGCCAGCAGCGTGACAGGGATCACCTACGAGCAGTACTTC	CASSVTGITYEQYF
TRBD1	TRBJ1-3	TRBV5-1	NA	TGCGCCAGCAGCTTTGCGGGACAGACCTCTGGAAACACCATATATTTT	CASSFAGQTSGNTIYF
TRBD2	TRBJ2-1	TRBV28	NA	TGTGCCAGCAGTTTAGGGGGAGGGCCTAACTATGAGCAGTTCTTC	CASSLGGGPNYEQFF
NA	TRBJ1-2	TRBV9	NA	TGTGCCAGCAGCCCTAGGGGGAGCTCCTATGGCTACACCTTC	CASSPRGSSYGYTF
NA	TRBJ2-3	TRBV18	NA	TGTGCCAGCTCCTTCCAAGGCCGAATGGAAAAGGCAGATACGCAGTATTTT	CASSFQGRMEKADTQYF
NA	TRBJ2-7	TRBV10-1	NA	TGCGCCAGCAGTCTAAGCTCCTACGAGCAGTACTTC	CASSLSSYEQYF
NA	TRBJ2-1	TRBV7-3	NA	TGTGCCAGCAGCTTAAACCCCCTTGCTATGGGTGAGCAGTTCTTC	CASSLNPLAMGEQFF
NA	TRBJ2-7	TRBV7-3	NA	TGTGCCAGCAGCTTAGGTAAACCCTACGAGCAGTACTTC	CASSLGKPYEQYF
NA	TRBJ2-2	TRBV18	NA	TGTGCCAGCTCACCAATAAGCGGCTCACTTAACACCGGGGAGCTGTTTTTT	CASSPISGSLNTGELFF
NA	TRBJ2-5	TRBV9	NA	TGTGCCAGCAGCGTAGATACGACAGAACAAGAGACCCAGTACTTC	CASSVDTTEQETQYF
NA	TRBJ1-2	TRBV5-6	once	TGTGCCAGCAGCTCTGGACGGATAGCTAACTATGGCTACACCTTC	CASSSGRIANYGYTF
NA	TRBJ1-2	TRBV28	NA	TGTGCCAGCAGCCCGGGCCGCGCAGATCGTAACTATGGCTACACCTTC	CASSPGRADRNYGYTF
TRBD1	TRBJ2-7	TRBV7-9	once	TGTGCCAGCGCTGGGACAGGGGAGCCCGAGCAGTACTTC	CASAGTGEPEQYF
NA	TRBJ2-3	TRBV2	few	TGTGCCAGCTGGGATTGGACAGCCACAGATACGCAGTATTTT	CASWDWTATDTQYF
NA	TRBJ1-2	TRBV27	NA	TGTGCCAGCAGTTTAGGTGTCCGGACCGCAGCTAACTATGGCTACACCTTC	CASSLGVRTAANYGYTF
TRBD2	TRBJ2-5	TRBV9	NA	TGTGCCAGCAGCGCCTCCGGGACTAGAGAAGAGACCCAGTACTTC	CASSASGTREETQYF
NA	TRBJ2-3	TRBV10-3	NA	TGTGCCATCAGTGAGTCCCATATTCTGTATGCGGATACGCAGTATTTT	CAISESHILYADTQYF
NA	TRBJ2-5	TRBV19	NA	TGTGCCAGTAGTATCACGGGATTACAAGAGACCCAGTACTTC	CASSITGLQETQYF
TRBD2	TRBJ2-3	TRBV29-1	NA	TGCAGCGTTGTTCCTAGCGGGAGACGCACAGATACGCAGTATTTT	CSVVPSGRRTDTQYF
NA	TRBJ1-5	TRBV30	NA	TGTGCCTGGAGTCTGGGGGGGTTCGATCAGCCCCAGCATTTT	CAWSLGGFDQPQHF
TRBD2	TRBJ2-7	TRBV5-4	NA	TGTGCCAGCAGCTCAGGACTAGCGGGCCCGAGCAGTGCCGAGCAGTACTTC	CASSSGLAGPSSAEQYF
NA	TRBJ1-5	TRBV5-5	NA	TGTGCCAGCAGCTTGGGTGGGACCTCGGGGCCCCAGCATTTT	CASSLGGTSGPQHF
TRBD1	TRBJ2-7	TRBV25-1	NA	TGTGCCAGCAGCGGGACAGGGTTCGCCTACGAGCAGTACTTC	CASSGTGFAYEQYF
NA	TRBJ1-4	TRBV28	once	TGTGCCAGCAGTTTAATCTCGGGAATTGAAAAACTGTTTTTT	CASSLISGIEKLFF
NA	TRBJ2-1	TRBV5-6	NA	TGTGCCAGCAGCTTGACTAGCAGGTATTTCGATGAGCAGTTCTTC	CASSLTSRYFDEQFF
NA	TRBJ1-2	TRBV30	NA	TGTGCCTGGAAGTTCAGCTATGGCTACACCTTC	CAWKFSYGYTF
TRBD1	TRBJ1-2	TRBV7-9	NA	TGTGCCAGCAGCTTAGCTTCGGACAGGGGGTTCGCCTTC	CASSLASDRGFAF
TRBD1	TRBJ2-1	TRBV19	NA	TGTGCCAGTAGCCCGATAGGACAGGGGTTGCGCAATGAGCAGTTCTTC	CASSPIGQGLRNEQFF
NA	TRBJ1-1	TRBV25-1	NA	TGTGCCAGCAGTGAAAGCAACAGGGATCACACTGAAGCTTTCTTT	CASSESNRDHTEAFF
NA	TRBJ2-7	TRBV2	NA	TGTGCCAGCAGAGGGGACATTTACGAGCAGTACTTC	CASRGDIYEQYF
TRBD2	TRBJ2-1	TRBV28	NA	TGTGCCAGCAGTTTATGGGGAGGGATCGGCAATGAGCAGTTCTTC	CASSLWGGIGNEQFF
NA	TRBJ1-1	TRBV9	NA	TGTGCCAGCAGCGCGATTACCCGGATCACTGAAGCTTTCTTT	CASSAITRITEAFF
NA	TRBJ1-1	TRBV6-5	NA	TGTGCCAGCAGTTATGAGTGGAACACTGAAGCTTTCTTT	CASSYEWNTEAFF
NA	TRBJ2-2	TRBV4-1	NA	TGCGCCAGCAGCAGGGAGGCCGGGGAGCTGTTTTTT	CASSREAGELFF
TRBD1	TRBJ2-2	TRBV7-2	once	TGTGCCAGCAGCCAGTGGACAGGGAACGGGGAGCTGTTTTTT	CASSQWTGNGELFF
TRBD1	TRBJ2-5	TRBV9	NA	TGTGCCAGCAGCACTGGGACAGGGCCGGGGACCCAGTACTTC	CASSTGTGPGTQYF
NA	TRBJ1-4	TRBV5-1	NA	TGCGCCAGCAGCCCAACAGGCAGCGGTGGTGAAAAACTGTTTTTT	CASSPTGSGGEKLFF
NA	TRBJ2-7	TRBV4-1	NA	TGCGCCAGCAACCAAGCTGAGGGGACAAACTACGAGCAGTACTTC	CASNQAEGTNYEQYF
TRBD1	TRBJ1-2	TRBV5-1	once	TGCGCCAGCAGCGCGGACAGGGTTTATGGCTACACCTTC	CASSADRVYGYTF
TRBD1	TRBJ1-2	TRBV5-4	NA	TGTGCCAGCAGCTTGGCCTTGGGACAGGGGTCGGGTGGCTACACCTTC	CASSLALGQGSGGYTF
NA	TRBJ2-7	TRBV18	NA	TGTGCCAGCTCCCCTCTAAAAGGCCTTTACGAGCAGTACTTC	CASSPLKGLYEQYF
NA	TRBJ2-1	TRBV28	NA	TGTGCCAGCAGTTTACGGGGTCGGGCCTACAATGAGCAGTTCTTC	CASSLRGRAYNEQFF
NA	TRBJ2-5	TRBV19	NA	TGTGCCAGTAGTCCATACAGGTCCCCAAGAGAGACCCAGTACTTC	CASSPYRSPRETQYF